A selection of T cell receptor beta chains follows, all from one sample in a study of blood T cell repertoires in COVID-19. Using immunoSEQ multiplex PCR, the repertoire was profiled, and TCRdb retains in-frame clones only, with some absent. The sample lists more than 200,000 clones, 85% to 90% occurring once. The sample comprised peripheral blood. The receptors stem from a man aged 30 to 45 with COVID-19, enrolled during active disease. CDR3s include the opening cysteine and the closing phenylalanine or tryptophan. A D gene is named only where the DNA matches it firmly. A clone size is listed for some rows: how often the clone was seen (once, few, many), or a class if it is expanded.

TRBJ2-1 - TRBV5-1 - TGCGCCAGCAGCTTGGGGGGCCAACCAAATTACAATGAGCAGTTCTTC CASSLGGQPNYNEQFF
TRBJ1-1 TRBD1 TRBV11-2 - TGTGCCAGCAGCGCCAATACAGGGGGCGGCTCTGAAGCTTTCTTT CASSANTGGGSEAFF
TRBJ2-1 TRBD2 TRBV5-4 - TGTGCCAGCAGCCACAGGACTAGCGGGGGGTTTGATGAGCAGTTCTTC CASSHRTSGGFDEQFF
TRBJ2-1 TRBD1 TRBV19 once TGTGCCAGTAGTGTCGGACAGGGGTTTTACAATGAGCAGTTCTTC CASSVGQGFYNEQFF
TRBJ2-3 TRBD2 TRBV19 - TGTGCCAGTAGTATCTGGACTAGCGGTCCCACAGATACGCAGTATTTT CASSIWTSGPTDTQYF
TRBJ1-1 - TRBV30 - TGTGCCTGGAGTGTTGGAGGCATGAACACTGAAGCTTTCTTT CAWSVGGMNTEAFF
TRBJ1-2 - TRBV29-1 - TGCAGCGTTGAAGATGGGCCCGGTGGCTACACCTTC CSVEDGPGGYTF
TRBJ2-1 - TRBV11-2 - TGTGCCAGCAGCCCACAGGGTAGGAATGAGCAGTTCTTC CASSPQGRNEQFF
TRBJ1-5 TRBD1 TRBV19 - TGTGCCAGTGGGAAACAGGGGCTCAATCAGCCCCAGCATTTT CASGKQGLNQPQHF
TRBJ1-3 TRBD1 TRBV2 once TGTGCCAGCAAGGGGACAGGGATATTCACTAGCTCTGGAAACACCATATATTTT CASKGTGIFTSSGNTIYF
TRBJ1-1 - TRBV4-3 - TGCGCCAGCAGCCAGGCTAGGAACACTGAAGCTTTCTTT CASSQARNTEAFF
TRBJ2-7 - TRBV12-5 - TGTGCTAGTGGTTTGGTAGGTCGGGGTCTACATCCCTCCTACGAGCAGTACTTC CASGLVGRGLHPSYEQYF
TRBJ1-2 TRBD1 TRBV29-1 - TGCAGTGCAGAGGGGGCGCAGAACTATGGCTACACCTTC CSAEGAQNYGYTF
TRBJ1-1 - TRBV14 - TGTGCCAGCAGCCAAGTCTGGCAGGTGAACACTGAAGCTTTCTTT CASSQVWQVNTEAFF
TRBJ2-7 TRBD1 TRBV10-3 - TGTGCCATCAGTGCCGGGACAGACCTCTACGAGCAGTACTTC CAISAGTDLYEQYF
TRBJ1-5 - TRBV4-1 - TGCGCCAGCAGCCAAGAAGACAGTGTGGTTCAGCCCCAGCATTTT CASSQEDSVVQPQHF
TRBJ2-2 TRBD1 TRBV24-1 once TGTGCCACCAGTGCCCCCTCCGGGACAGGGGACACCGGGGAGCTGTTTTTT CATSAPSGTGDTGELFF
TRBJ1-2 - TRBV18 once TGTGCCAGCTCACCGGACACGAACTATGGCTACACCTTC CASSPDTNYGYTF
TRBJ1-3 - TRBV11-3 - TGTGCTAGCAGCTTTCTTATCAGGGTCCCCGGAAACACCATATATTTT CASSFLIRVPGNTIYF
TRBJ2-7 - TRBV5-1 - TGCGCCAGCAGCGAACAGGGAACCTCCTACGAGCAGTACTTC CASSEQGTSYEQYF
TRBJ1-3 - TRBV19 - TGTGCCAGTAGTACCCTCGAGGACACTGGAAACACCATATATTTT CASSTLEDTGNTIYF
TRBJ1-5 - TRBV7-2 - TGTGCCAGCAGCCTTCAAGATGGGGGCCAGCCCCAGCATTTT CASSLQDGGQPQHF
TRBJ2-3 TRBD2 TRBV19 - TGTGCCAGTAGTCCTCAAGCGGGGGTATTGGATACGCAGTATTTT CASSPQAGVLDTQYF
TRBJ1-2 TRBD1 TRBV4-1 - TGCGCCAGCAGCCAAGGAAGGGGGACAGGGATGGTTAACTATGGCTACACCTTC CASSQGRGTGMVNYGYTF
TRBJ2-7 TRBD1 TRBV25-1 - TGTGCCAGCAGTGAATCAGCACGCGGCACAGGGGTCTACGAGCAGTACTTC CASSESARGTGVYEQYF
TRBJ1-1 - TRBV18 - TGTGCCAGCTCACCAAGATCAGGGGAGTGGAACACTGAAGCTTTCTTT CASSPRSGEWNTEAFF
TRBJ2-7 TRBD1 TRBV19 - TGTGCCAGTAGTATAGTGGGACAGGGAGAACTCTCCTTC CASSIVGQGELSF
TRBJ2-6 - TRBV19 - TGTGCCAGTAGCCGTGGGACAAACTCTGGGGCCAACGTCCTGACTTTC CASSRGTNSGANVLTF
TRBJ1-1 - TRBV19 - TGTGCCAGTAGTATACAGGGAGGGACTGAAGCTTTCTTT CASSIQGGTEAFF
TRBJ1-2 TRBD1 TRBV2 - TGTGCCAGCAAGGACAGGCGAAACTATGGCTACACCTTC CASKDRRNYGYTF
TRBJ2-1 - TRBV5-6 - TGTGCCAGCAGCTCTCTCGCGGTGATGTACAATGAGCAGTTCTTC CASSSLAVMYNEQFF
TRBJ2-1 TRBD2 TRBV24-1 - TGTGCCACCAGTGAGGGGACTAGCGAGTACAATGAGCAGTTCTTC CATSEGTSEYNEQFF
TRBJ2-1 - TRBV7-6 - TGTGCCAGCAGCTCCGACGGGAGCTCCTACAATGAGCAGTTCTTC CASSSDGSSYNEQFF
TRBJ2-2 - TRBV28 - TGTGCCAGCAGTTACCCCCGGGGGAACACCGGGGAGCTGTTTTTT CASSYPRGNTGELFF
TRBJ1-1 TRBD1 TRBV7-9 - TGTGCCAGCAGCTTAGGACAAGGGGGCCACACTGAAGCTTTCTTT CASSLGQGGHTEAFF
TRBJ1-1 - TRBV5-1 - TGCGCCAGCACCCTCGGGACAACGAACACTGAAGCTTTCTTT CASTLGTTNTEAFF
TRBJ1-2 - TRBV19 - TGTGCCAGTAGTACCAACCACCGGGGGGGTGACTATGGCTACACCTTC CASSTNHRGGDYGYTF
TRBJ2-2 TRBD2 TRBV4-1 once TGCGCCAGCAGCCAAGGGCCAGCGGGACTGTTTTCCGGGGAGCTGTTTTTT CASSQGPAGLFSGELFF
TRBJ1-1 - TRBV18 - TGTGCCAGCTCCCAAGGCGGCACTGAAGCTTTCTTT CASSQGGTEAFF
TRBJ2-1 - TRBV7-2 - TGTGCCAGCAGCTTATCCGTGACGAGGGAGCAGTTCTTC CASSLSVTREQFF
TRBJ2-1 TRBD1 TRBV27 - TGTGCCAGCAGTGAACTAGGGGGCGCCCACAATGAGCAGTTCTTC CASSELGGAHNEQFF
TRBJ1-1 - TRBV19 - TGTGCCAGTAAGTGGCGGGGATTGAACACTGAAGCTTTCTTT CASKWRGLNTEAFF
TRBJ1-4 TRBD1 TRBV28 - TGTGCCAGCAGGGGGGACAGGGGATCGAGTCATGAAAAACTGTTTTTT CASRGDRGSSHEKLFF
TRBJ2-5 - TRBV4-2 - TGTGCCAGCAGCCAAGAGGGCCAGCAAGAGACCCAGTACTTC CASSQEGQQETQYF
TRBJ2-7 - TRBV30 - TGTGCCTGGAGTCACAGGGTTGACTACGAGCAGTACTTC CAWSHRVDYEQYF
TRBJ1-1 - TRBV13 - TGTGCCAGCAGCCAGGGGCAGGAAGCTTTCTTT CASSQGQEAFF
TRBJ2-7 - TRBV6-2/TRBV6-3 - TGTGCCAGCAGTTGGCCTTCGCAGGGGCGCTACGAGCAGTACTTC CASSWPSQGRYEQYF
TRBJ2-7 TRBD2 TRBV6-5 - TGTGCCAGCAGTTCGTTGACTAGCGGGAGGGGCGAGCAGTACTTC CASSSLTSGRGEQYF
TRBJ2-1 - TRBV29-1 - TGCAGCGTCGATGGACTTTTCACCTCCTACAATGAGCAGTTCTTC CSVDGLFTSYNEQFF
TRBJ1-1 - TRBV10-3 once TGTGCCATCAGTGAGCAGGGAATGAACACTGAAGCTTTCTTT CAISEQGMNTEAFF
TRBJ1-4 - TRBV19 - TGTGCCAGTACGGTCGGCAGCAGGGGTGGTGAAAAACTGTTTTTT CASTVGSRGGEKLFF
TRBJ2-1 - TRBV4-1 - TGCGCCAGCAGCCAAGATGGGGGCAGGGGACCCTACAATGAGCAGTTCTTC CASSQDGGRGPYNEQFF
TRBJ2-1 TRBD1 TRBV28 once TGTGCCAGCACTTCTACAGGGGTCGAGGAGCAGTTCTTC CASTSTGVEEQFF